This T cell receptor (beta chain) derives from a study of monozygotic twins with cystic fibrosis. Libraries were prepared by immunoSEQ multiplex PCR; TCRdb keeps only in-frame clonotypes and omits some of them. This table has about 22,000 clones, around nine tenths appearing once. Trimming cost V 2 bases and J 0 bases; bases outside gene matches: 10. CDR1 SGHRS and CDR2 YFSETQ come from the germline V gene. The CDR3 consists of 18 residues. The chain employs TRBV5-1 and TRBJ2-1, with 8 bases lining up with TRBD2. The material sequenced was blood. This clonotype originated in a young woman with cystic fibrosis. DNA of the CDR3: TGCGCCAGCAGCTTTCATCGGGGGGGCTCAAGCTCCTACAATGAGCAGTTCTTC. It yields the protein CASSFHRGGSSSYNEQFF.